This T cell receptor (beta chain) was recovered during a study of shared clonotypes between healthy human individuals. The CDR3 loop spans 11 amino acids. Germline V lookup: CDR1 LNHDA, CDR2 SQIVND (reference sequence). Trimming shortened V by 7 bases and J by 9 bases, and 12 bases separated the two germline ends. Profiled with immunoSEQ multiplex PCR; TCRdb holds only in-frame clones, not every one. The sample records hundreds of thousands of clones, about 76% being singletons. This chain uses TRBV19 with TRBJ1-1, with TRBD1 as a possible D gene (5 bases). The origin of this receptor is a middle-aged woman in good health. Some clones in this sample may be carry-over from other donors' samples. Specimen: PBMCs. CDR3 DNA sequence: TGTGCCAGTACCGGGGCGGACCAAGCTTTCTTT. It codes for CASTGADQAFF.